This TCR beta chain is from a study of blood T cell repertoires in COVID-19. Study details: Sites in the United States, Italy and Spain provided acute and convalescent COVID-19 samples. Sources were T cells, B-cell-depleted T cells, or PBMCs; the material itself was cDNA or gDNA.

This CDR3 comprises 15 residues. The germline CDR1 and CDR2 sequences are SEHNR and FQNEAQ (reference sequence). The junction had 4 bases not matched to a gene; V was cut back by 5 bases and J by 0 bases. The authors' processing: Estimates of nucleated cell counts were drawn from the amplification of reference gene primers. Profiled with immunoSEQ multiplex PCR; TCRdb holds only in-frame clones, not every one. V and J calls and clone size are given by that table; D and trimming were obtained from the DNA. The table includes approximately 250,000 clones, approximately 90% detected once. Participants came from about two dozen US areas, aged about 18 to 89 years.

The source is a young woman with acute COVID-19. Sequencing was performed on PBMCs or T cells enriched from blood (not recorded which). V usage is TRBV7-9 and J usage is TRBJ2-1, with 7 bases that match TRBD2. In DNA, the CDR3 is TGTGCCAGCAGCCCGTCTAGCGGCTCCTACAATGAGCAGTTCTTC. It encodes CASSPSSGSYNEQFF.